These T cell receptor beta chains were read from a single sample in a study of long-term antiretroviral therapy in people with HIV. Repertoires were generated with immunoSEQ multiplex PCR, while TCRdb's copy carries only in-frame clones and drops some. Of about 24,000 clones in the sample, 80% to 90% were seen once. Sample: unsorted PBMCs, taken 1.8 years before starting antiretroviral therapy. These receptors all come from a man between 50 and 59 years old with HIV. The CDR3 runs from the conserved cysteine through the conserved F or W. D genes are given only for firm matches. Size is stated for part of the rows, as once, few or many counts, or as a class when the clone is expanded.

abundance: NA; j_gene: TRBJ2-3; d_gene: NA; v_gene: TRBV11-2; CDR3aa: CASSLPSTDTQYF; CDR3nt: TGTGCCAGCAGCTTGCCTAGCACAGATACGCAGTATTTT
abundance: NA; j_gene: TRBJ1-6; d_gene: NA; v_gene: TRBV27; CDR3aa: CASSFLGARNSPLHF; CDR3nt: TGTGCCAGCAGTTTTCTAGGGGCGCGGAATTCACCCCTCCACTTT
abundance: NA; j_gene: TRBJ2-1; d_gene: TRBD1; v_gene: TRBV7-7; CDR3aa: CASSLGQGSYNEQFF; CDR3nt: TGTGCTAGCAGCTTAGGACAGGGGTCCTACAATGAGCAGTTCTTC
abundance: NA; j_gene: TRBJ2-7; d_gene: NA; v_gene: TRBV28; CDR3aa: CASSLPPAGFSYEQYF; CDR3nt: TGTGCCAGCAGTTTGCCCCCAGCAGGGTTTTCCTACGAGCAGTACTTC
abundance: NA; j_gene: TRBJ2-6; d_gene: TRBD1; v_gene: TRBV7-3; CDR3aa: CASSLLTGAAGANVLTF; CDR3nt: TGTGCCAGCAGCCTCCTTACAGGGGCGGCTGGGGCCAACGTCCTGACTTTC
abundance: few; j_gene: TRBJ1-6; d_gene: NA; v_gene: TRBV18; CDR3aa: CASSPMGGYNSPLHF; CDR3nt: TGTGCCAGCTCACCGATGGGGGGTTATAATTCACCCCTCCACTTT
abundance: NA; j_gene: TRBJ2-5; d_gene: TRBD1; v_gene: TRBV5-1; CDR3aa: CASSLSGTGYQETQYF; CDR3nt: TGCGCCAGCAGCTTGTCGGGGACAGGCTATCAAGAGACCCAGTACTTC
abundance: NA; j_gene: TRBJ1-4; d_gene: NA; v_gene: TRBV5-1; CDR3aa: CASSYRAMNEKLFF; CDR3nt: TGCGCCAGCAGCTACCGGGCCATGAATGAAAAACTGTTTTTT
abundance: few; j_gene: TRBJ1-6; d_gene: NA; v_gene: TRBV6-6; CDR3aa: CASSLRSRDSPLHF; CDR3nt: TGTGCCAGCAGTCTTCGAAGTAGGGATTCACCCCTCCACTTT
abundance: NA; j_gene: TRBJ2-5; d_gene: NA; v_gene: TRBV10-3; CDR3aa: CATAGVGETQYF; CDR3nt: TGTGCCACCGCTGGAGTCGGGGAGACCCAGTACTTC
abundance: NA; j_gene: TRBJ1-1; d_gene: TRBD1; v_gene: TRBV27; CDR3aa: CASSTRGGFLWNTEAFF; CDR3nt: TGTGCCAGCAGTACGCGAGGGGGCTTTTTATGGAACACTGAAGCTTTCTTT
abundance: NA; j_gene: TRBJ2-1; d_gene: TRBD2; v_gene: TRBV5-1; CDR3aa: CASSTGLAGAYNEQFF; CDR3nt: TGCGCCAGCAGCACGGGACTAGCGGGGGCCTACAATGAGCAGTTCTTC
abundance: NA; j_gene: TRBJ2-6; d_gene: TRBD2; v_gene: TRBV6-1; CDR3aa: CASSGGGSGANVLTF; CDR3nt: TGTGCCAGCAGTGGGGGGGGCTCTGGGGCCAACGTCCTGACTTTC
abundance: once; j_gene: TRBJ2-2; d_gene: NA; v_gene: TRBV5-1; CDR3aa: CASSLGFAGELFF; CDR3nt: TGCGCCAGCAGCTTGGGGTTCGCCGGGGAGCTGTTTTTT
abundance: once; j_gene: TRBJ1-1; d_gene: NA; v_gene: TRBV5-1; CDR3aa: CASTKDLNTEAFF; CDR3nt: TGCGCCAGCACGAAAGATCTGAACACTGAAGCTTTCTTT
abundance: NA; j_gene: TRBJ2-7; d_gene: NA; v_gene: TRBV14; CDR3aa: CASSLRDNEQYF; CDR3nt: TGTGCCAGCAGCCTCCGGGACAACGAGCAGTACTTC
abundance: NA; j_gene: TRBJ2-5; d_gene: TRBD2; v_gene: TRBV6-4; CDR3aa: CASRRGGETQYF; CDR3nt: TGTGCCAGCAGACGGGGGGGAGAGACCCAGTACTTC
abundance: NA; j_gene: TRBJ2-7; d_gene: TRBD1; v_gene: TRBV6-5; CDR3aa: CASSQGQGYEQYF; CDR3nt: TGTGCCAGCAGTCAGGGACAGGGGTACGAGCAGTACTTC
abundance: NA; j_gene: TRBJ1-2; d_gene: TRBD1; v_gene: TRBV6-5; CDR3aa: CASAGQGYFDYGYTF; CDR3nt: TGTGCCAGCGCAGGACAGGGGTATTTCGACTATGGCTACACCTTC
abundance: once; j_gene: TRBJ2-3; d_gene: NA; v_gene: TRBV29-1; CDR3aa: CSDRTESTDTQYF; CDR3nt: TGCAGCGACCGGACAGAAAGCACAGATACGCAGTATTTT
abundance: NA; j_gene: TRBJ1-1; d_gene: TRBD1; v_gene: TRBV7-3; CDR3aa: CASSSVQGTEAFF; CDR3nt: TGTGCCAGCAGCTCCGTACAGGGGACTGAAGCTTTCTTT
abundance: NA; j_gene: TRBJ2-6; d_gene: NA; v_gene: TRBV15; CDR3aa: CATSRDPSGVLTF; CDR3nt: TGTGCCACCAGCAGAGATCCGTCGGGAGTCCTGACTTTC
abundance: NA; j_gene: TRBJ2-6; d_gene: NA; v_gene: TRBV11-1; CDR3aa: CASSLGDSGANVLTF; CDR3nt: TGTGCCAGCAGCTTAGGAGACTCTGGGGCCAACGTCCTGACTTTC
abundance: NA; j_gene: TRBJ2-6; d_gene: NA; v_gene: TRBV30; CDR3aa: CAGTGRSGANVLTF; CDR3nt: TGTGCCGGCACAGGACGCTCTGGGGCCAACGTCCTGACTTTC
abundance: NA; j_gene: TRBJ2-1; d_gene: NA; v_gene: TRBV19; CDR3aa: CASSIGQHYYNEQFF; CDR3nt: TGTGCCAGTAGTATAGGACAGCACTACTACAATGAGCAGTTCTTC
abundance: NA; j_gene: TRBJ1-1; d_gene: NA; v_gene: TRBV5-1; CDR3aa: CASSLVRENTEAFF; CDR3nt: TGCGCCAGCAGCTTGGTCAGGGAGAACACTGAAGCTTTCTTT
abundance: NA; j_gene: TRBJ1-1; d_gene: TRBD1; v_gene: TRBV7-2; CDR3aa: CASTYRDRGTEAFF; CDR3nt: TGTGCCAGCACTTACCGGGACAGGGGCACTGAAGCTTTCTTT
abundance: NA; j_gene: TRBJ2-5; d_gene: TRBD1; v_gene: TRBV7-7; CDR3aa: CASGGQGRQETQYF; CDR3nt: TGTGCCAGCGGAGGACAGGGAAGACAAGAGACCCAGTACTTC
abundance: NA; j_gene: TRBJ2-1; d_gene: NA; v_gene: TRBV9; CDR3aa: CASSPGAQSSYNEQFF; CDR3nt: TGTGCCAGCAGCCCGGGGGCGCAGAGCTCCTACAATGAGCAGTTCTTC
abundance: NA; j_gene: TRBJ2-7; d_gene: TRBD2; v_gene: TRBV5-1; CDR3aa: CASSYRAGVAYEQYF; CDR3nt: TGCGCCAGCAGCTACCGAGCGGGGGTGGCTTACGAGCAGTACTTC
abundance: NA; j_gene: TRBJ1-1; d_gene: NA; v_gene: TRBV18; CDR3aa: CASSPYWGDTEAFF; CDR3nt: TGTGCCAGCTCACCTTACTGGGGTGACACTGAAGCTTTCTTT
abundance: NA; j_gene: TRBJ1-1; d_gene: NA; v_gene: TRBV27; CDR3aa: CASSSREHDTEAFF; CDR3nt: TGTGCCAGCAGTTCTAGGGAGCATGACACTGAAGCTTTCTTT
abundance: NA; j_gene: TRBJ1-2; d_gene: NA; v_gene: TRBV28; CDR3aa: CASSLGGYGYTF; CDR3nt: TGTGCCAGCAGTTTAGGAGGGTATGGCTACACCTTC
abundance: NA; j_gene: TRBJ2-2; d_gene: NA; v_gene: TRBV14; CDR3aa: CASSPLSESVYGTGELFF; CDR3nt: TGTGCCAGCAGCCCACTAAGTGAGAGTGTTTATGGGACCGGGGAGCTGTTTTTT
abundance: once; j_gene: TRBJ1-1; d_gene: TRBD1; v_gene: TRBV28; CDR3aa: CASSLWDRGQSAEAFF; CDR3nt: TGTGCCAGCAGTTTATGGGACAGGGGGCAATCCGCTGAAGCTTTCTTT